Shown below are 13 T cell receptor beta chains from a single sample sequenced in a study of blood T cell repertoires in COVID-19. Sequenced by immunoSEQ multiplex PCR; TCRdb stores in-frame clones only, minus some. The repertoire holds tens of thousands of clones, with approximately 90% as singletons. The specimen sequenced was peripheral blood. The receptors here all came from a man aged 55 to 70 with acute or convalescent COVID-19.

V is TRBV6-5 and J is TRBJ2-7; perhaps TRBD1 as D (7 bases). The CDR3 loop spans 15 amino acids. The V end was cut by 6 bases, the J end by 4 bases, with 19 bases between. The germline V gene has CDR1 MNHEY and CDR2 SVGAGI. The CDR3 nucleotides read TGTGCCAGCAGAAAAGACAGGGAGGAGACGTACGAGCAGTACTTC. Translation gives CASRKDREETYEQYF.

This clone was observed a single time. The chain uses TRBV5-6 and TRBJ2-3; the match to TRBD1 covers 9 bases. The CDR3 consists of 15 residues. The junction had 8 bases not matched to a gene; V was cut back by 4 bases and J by 5 bases. Germline V CDR1 and CDR2: SGHDT, YYEEEE. CDR3 amino acids: CASSAYRGLGDTQYF. CDR3 in DNA: TGTGCCAGCAGCGCCTACAGGGGGCTCGGAGATACGCAGTATTTT. The variable domain in full, with the rest retrieved from reference TRBV5-6 and TRBJ2-3, is DAGVTQSPTHLIKTRGQQVTLRCSPKSGHDTVSWYQQALGQGPQFIFQYYEEEERQRGNFPDRFSGHQFPNYSSELNVNALLLGDSALYLCASSAYRGLGDTQYFGPGTRLTVL.

This clone was seen more than once but under ten times. The chain carries TRBV28 and TRBJ1-1; tentative D call: TRBD1 (6 bases). The CDR3 covers 15 residues. The germline V gene encodes CDR1 MDHEN and CDR2 SYDVKM. Trimming left V 4 bases short and J 11 bases short, with 23 bases between. CDR3 loop: CASSSPSTPGGRAFF. Here the CDR3 DNA reads TGTGCCAGCAGTTCCCCCTCAACACCGGGGGGGCGGGCTTTCTTT.

V and J are TRBV20-1 and TRBJ2-1, with D hard to call. V lost 1 base, J lost 7 bases, and 5 bases lay in between. The CDR3 sequence is 11 residues long. CDR1 is DFQATT and CDR2 is SNEGSKA in the germline V gene (reference sequence). In DNA form, the CDR3 reads TGCAGTGCTAGAGCAGTTAATGAGCAGTTCTTC. It yields the protein CSARAVNEQFF.

This clone was seen only a few times. The junction does not match germline at one end; this may be a read error. This chain connects TRBV4-3 to TRBJ1-2; D is ambiguous. The CDR3 contains 15 residues. The germline CDR1 and CDR2 sequences are LGHNA and YSLEER. CDR3 protein: CASSQDLSGRYGYTF. The CDR3 bases are TGCGCCAGCAGTCAAGATCTATCCGGTCGGTATGGCTACACCTTC.

The genes are TRBV5-1 and TRBJ1-1; 10 nucleotides align to TRBD1. CDR3 size: 20 residues. V was pared by 0 bases and J by 0 bases, with 14 bases of the junction left unmatched. CDR1 is SGHRS and CDR2 is YFSETQ in the germline V gene. The DNA for the CDR3 is TGCGCCAGCAGCTTGGAACCAACGACAGGGGGCCGGGGGATGAACACTGAAGCTTTCTTT. As protein: CASSLEPTTGGRGMNTEAFF.

The chain recombines TRBV2 with TRBJ1-1; D ambiguous. Germline V lookup: CDR1 SNHLY, CDR2 FYNNEI. The CDR3 has 14 residues. The V gene lost 3 bases and the J gene lost 0 bases, with 8 bases spanning the gap. The CDR3 sequence: CASSERAMNTEAFF. CDR3 nucleotides: TGTGCCAGCAGTGAGAGGGCTATGAACACTGAAGCTTTCTTT.

The chain combines TRBV4-3 with TRBJ2-3, with 8 bases lining up with TRBD1. The CDR3 consists of 15 residues. CDR1 is LGHNA and CDR2 is YSLEER in the germline V gene. Trimming removed 1 base from V and 2 bases from J; junction bases left unmatched: 2. The CDR3 loop reads CASSQGTGHTDTQYF. The CDR3 DNA reads as TGCGCCAGCAGCCAAGGGACAGGGCACACAGATACGCAGTATTTT.

The chain combines TRBV29-1 with TRBJ2-7; 8 nucleotides agree with TRBD1. V was clipped by 2 bases and J by 2 bases; unmatched bases: 5. CDR3 length equals 14 residues. From germline, CDR1 is SQVTM and CDR2 ANQGSEA. The CDR3 spells CSVEHRGIPYEQYF. For the CDR3, the DNA is TGCAGCGTTGAACACAGGGGGATTCCCTACGAGCAGTACTTC.

The sample holds a few counts of this clone. The gene calls are TRBV11-3 and TRBJ1-1; the match to TRBD1 covers 9 bases. Per the germline V gene, CDR1 is SGHNT and CDR2 is YENEEA. CDR3 length: 15 residues. The V and J ends lost 5 bases and 11 bases, in that order; junction bases with no gene match: 15. The CDR3 is CASSTSGQGPGSAFF. The CDR3 nucleotides read TGTGCCAGCAGCACCTCCGGACAGGGGCCGGGTTCGGCTTTCTTT.

This chain joins TRBV4-3 and TRBJ1-4; TRBD1 might be the D (6 bases). V gave up 1 base and J gave up 5 bases, with 11 bases separating them. The CDR3 length is 15 residues. Per germline, CDR1 LGHNA and CDR2 YSLEER. This CDR3 is CASSQAAGENEKLFF. DNA for the CDR3: TGCGCCAGCAGCCAAGCTGCAGGGGAGAATGAAAAACTGTTTTTT.

This sequence joins TRBV6-1 and TRBJ1-6; TRBD1 matches at 12 bases. The CDR3 is 15 residues long. With 3 bases clipped from V and 8 bases from J, the junction kept 2 bases outside the gene matches. CDR1 and CDR2 from the germline V gene are MNHNS and SASEGT. CDR3 residues: CASSEGTGGHSPLHF. The DNA for the CDR3 is TGTGCCAGCAGTGAGGGGACAGGGGGCCATTCACCCCTCCACTTT.

The chain carries TRBV28 and TRBJ1-4, with TRBD1 as a possible D gene (5 bases). V dropped 6 bases and J dropped 3 bases, with 11 bases sitting between them. The CDR3 has 14 residues. In germline, CDR1 is MDHEN, CDR2 SYDVKM. The CDR3 loop is CASSRQRSNEKLFF. CDR3 in DNA: TGTGCCAGCAGCCGACAGCGCTCTAATGAAAAACTGTTTTTT.